These T cell receptor beta chains were read from a single sample in a study of CD8 T cells in Susac syndrome. TCRdb used MiXCR to reprocess the immunoSEQ multiplex PCR reads, holding one entry per CDR3 protein. The sample holds over 100,000 distinct CDR3 sequences, approximately 96% seen once. Source material: CD4+ T cells from PBMCs. Every receptor here comes from a human donor in good health. Each CDR3 is given with its conserved first and last residue. Each record gives: CDR3 DNA, CDR3 protein, J gene, V gene, D gene, clone size. A D gene is named only where the DNA matches it firmly. Some rows mark clone size as missing; the rest say once, few, many or name a class of expanded clone.

CDR3nt: TGTGCCTGGAGTGGGACAGGCGTGAACACTGAAGCTTTCTTT; CDR3aa: CAWSGTGVNTEAFF; j_gene: TRBJ1-1; v_gene: TRBV30; d_gene: TRBD1; abundance: -
CDR3nt: TGTGCCAGTTCCCGGGACAGGGGTTCCGACATTCAGTACTTC; CDR3aa: CASSRDRGSDIQYF; j_gene: TRBJ2-4; v_gene: TRBV6-5; d_gene: TRBD1; abundance: -
CDR3nt: TGTGCCAGCAGCAAGCCGGGACAGGGAATTTCACCCCTCCACTTT; CDR3aa: CASSKPGQGISPLHF; j_gene: TRBJ1-6; v_gene: TRBV2; d_gene: TRBD1; abundance: -
CDR3nt: TGTGCCAGCAGCCAGGGCAGGTCAAACAATGAGCAGTTCTTC; CDR3aa: CASSQGRSNNEQFF; j_gene: TRBJ2-1; v_gene: TRBV3-1; d_gene: -; abundance: -
CDR3nt: TGTGCCAGCTCACCAAGAGACAGTCAGCCCCAGCATTTT; CDR3aa: CASSPRDSQPQHF; j_gene: TRBJ1-5; v_gene: TRBV18; d_gene: -; abundance: once
CDR3nt: TGTGCCAGCAGCACCGGGACAGGGGTGGGCACTGAAGCTTTCTTT; CDR3aa: CASSTGTGVGTEAFF; j_gene: TRBJ1-1; v_gene: TRBV9; d_gene: TRBD1; abundance: -
CDR3nt: TGTGCCAGCAGCCTCCTACTAGGGGGTTACACCGGGGAGCTGTTTTTT; CDR3aa: CASSLLLGGYTGELFF; j_gene: TRBJ2-2; v_gene: TRBV3-1; d_gene: -; abundance: -
CDR3nt: TGTGCCAGCAGCTTAGCGACTAGCGGGGGCACCGGGGAGCTGTTTTTT; CDR3aa: CASSLATSGGTGELFF; j_gene: TRBJ2-2; v_gene: TRBV7-2; d_gene: TRBD2; abundance: -
CDR3nt: TGTGCCAGCAGTTTGAAGCCAGGGGCCTACGAGCAGTACTTC; CDR3aa: CASSLKPGAYEQYF; j_gene: TRBJ2-7; v_gene: TRBV12-3/TRBV12-4; d_gene: -; abundance: -
CDR3nt: TGCGCCAGCCGGGGGGTAGGGACCTACGAGCAGTACTTC; CDR3aa: CASRGVGTYEQYF; j_gene: TRBJ2-7; v_gene: TRBV4-1; d_gene: TRBD2; abundance: -
CDR3nt: TGTGCCAGCAGTTACGAGGGAGTCTCCTACGAGCAGTACTTC; CDR3aa: CASSYEGVSYEQYF; j_gene: TRBJ2-7; v_gene: TRBV6-6; d_gene: -; abundance: -